These 7 T cell receptor beta chains came from one sample sequenced in a study of shared clonotypes between healthy human individuals. Libraries were prepared by immunoSEQ multiplex PCR; TCRdb keeps only in-frame clonotypes and omits some of them. The data hold over 2,000,000 clones, with 93% observed a single time. Positive CCR7 selection of CD45RO-negative cells yielded the naive CD8 cells, and terminally differentiated effector memory CD45RA+ cells were excluded. Sequenced sample: naive CD8+ T cells from PBMCs. Every receptor here comes from a man aged 18-30 years in good health. Some clones in this sample may be carry-over from other donors' samples.

V usage is TRBV27 and J usage is TRBJ2-7; maybe TRBD2 (5 bases). Trimming left V 4 bases short and J 0 bases short, with 19 bases between. The CDR3 covers 17 residues. Germline V gene lookup returns CDR1 MNHEY and CDR2 SMNVEV (reference sequence). In DNA, the CDR3 is TGTGCCAGCAGTTCGTGGTTTCAGAGGGAGCTCTCCTACGAGCAGTACTTC. Residues: CASSSWFQRELSYEQYF.

The chain uses TRBV9 and TRBJ1-1; D gene uncertain. The CDR3 is made up of 16 amino acids. CDR1 is SGDLS, CDR2 YYNGEE, per germline. V dropped 4 bases and J dropped 4 bases, with 20 bases sitting between them. The CDR3 DNA is TGTGCCAGCAGCACCCGGGAGGGCGCGAGAGGCACTGAAGCTTTCTTT. This codes for CASSTREGARGTEAFF.

The J gene is TRBJ2-7, the V gene TRBV29-1, with TRBD2 matching over 7 bases. The trim removed 4 bases at V and 3 bases at J, leaving 3 bases unmatched. The CDR3 extends over 12 amino acids. From germline, CDR1 is SQVTM and CDR2 ANQGSEA. The CDR3 sequence: CSVGGDYYEQYF. The DNA for the CDR3 is TGCAGCGTTGGCGGGGACTACTACGAGCAGTACTTC.

The rearrangement links TRBV7-6 to TRBJ2-5; 12 nucleotides align to TRBD2. The germline V gene has CDR1 SGHVS and CDR2 FNYEAQ. The V and J ends lost 8 bases and 5 bases, in that order; junction bases with no gene match: 9. The length of the CDR3 is 15 residues. Written as DNA, the CDR3 is TGTGCCAGCTCCGAAACCCTAGCGGGAGGGGAGACCCAGTACTTC. Its translation is CASSETLAGGETQYF.

V and J are TRBV4-3 and TRBJ2-3; possible D gene TRBD1, 5 bases. The CDR3 contains 15 residues. V lost 0 bases to trimming and J lost 0 bases, with 7 bases between them. CDR1 LGHNA and CDR2 YSLEER come from the germline V gene. CDR3: CASSQDPGSTDTQYF. The CDR3 DNA reads TGCGCCAGCAGCCAAGATCCAGGGAGCACAGATACGCAGTATTTT.

J is TRBJ2-1 and V is TRBV9; 11 positions match TRBD2. The CDR3 totals 16 residues. J lost 8 bases, V lost 0 bases, and 7 bases had no gene match. The germline V gene encodes CDR1 SGDLS and CDR2 YYNGEE. Here the CDR3 DNA reads TGTGCCAGCAGCGTAGCTACTAGCGGGAGCATGTATGAGCAGTTCTTC. Its protein is CASSVATSGSMYEQFF.

V is TRBV4-2 and J is TRBJ2-7; no reliable D call. CDR1 and CDR2 (germline): LGHNA, YNFKEQ. Trimming took off 0 bases at V and 3 bases at J, with 9 bases between the two ends. This CDR3 comprises 14 residues. This chain's CDR3 is CASSQDGRNYEQYF. CDR3 nucleotide sequence: TGTGCCAGCAGCCAAGATGGGCGGAACTACGAGCAGTACTTC.